Listed here are 22 T cell receptor beta chains from one sample, sequenced in a study of blood T cell repertoires in COVID-19. Sequencing used immunoSEQ multiplex PCR; TCRdb keeps in-frame clones, though not all of them. The repertoire holds 230,000 or so clones, 70% to 90% seen once, with over 12% in the top ten. Sequenced input: PBMCs or T cells enriched from blood (not recorded which). Receptor source: a woman in her forties or fifties with acute COVID-19.

This rearrangement joins TRBV19 to TRBJ2-1; 9 nucleotides match TRBD1. The CDR3 loop spans 15 amino acids. After removal of 5 bases from V and 2 bases from J, the junction contained 4 bases not matched to a gene. Germline V gene data show CDR1 as LNHDA and CDR2 as SQIVND (reference sequence). The CDR3 coding sequence is TGTGCCAGTAGTCCCCACAGGGGGCCCTACAATGAGCAGTTCTTC. This translates into CASSPHRGPYNEQFF.

The rearrangement uses TRBV7-2 and TRBJ1-4; tentative D call: TRBD1 (6 bases). Germline V gene lookup returns CDR1 SGHTA and CDR2 FQGNSA. V dropped 1 base and J dropped 4 bases, with 16 bases sitting between them. The CDR3 has 17 amino acids. Here the CDR3 reads CASSLEDGRGLNEKLFF. The CDR3 bases are TGTGCCAGCAGCTTAGAGGACGGCAGGGGCCTTAATGAAAAACTGTTTTTT.

The count of this clone is one. The chain combines TRBV2 with TRBJ2-1; TRBD1 matches at 8 bases. The germline CDR1 and CDR2 sequences are SNHLY and FYNNEI. The CDR3 totals 16 residues. Trimming cost V 5 bases and J 9 bases; bases outside gene matches: 15. The chain's CDR3 is CASSPQPTGVGGEQFF. The DNA for the CDR3 is TGTGCCAGCAGTCCACAACCGACAGGGGTTGGGGGTGAGCAGTTCTTC.

This clone appeared a few times. The CDR3 protein is CASSFALTGESTYEQYF. The CDR3 DNA reads as TGCGCCAGCAGCTTTGCTCTGACGGGAGAGTCAACCTACGAGCAGTACTTC. The V gene is TRBV5-1, the J gene TRBJ2-7, with D possibly being TRBD2 (6 bases). Germline lookup yields CDR1 SGHRS and CDR2 YFSETQ. The CDR3 spans 17 residues. V lost 2 bases and J 2 bases, leaving 20 bases between the germline ends.

This chain uses TRBV5-4 with TRBJ2-7; tentative D call: TRBD2 (6 bases). The CDR3 contains 13 residues. Germline CDR1 SGHNT, CDR2 YYREEE (reference sequence). The germline V and J ends were trimmed by 3 bases and 6 bases, with 13 bases remaining between them. The CDR3 DNA reads as TGTGCCAGCAGCTCACCGGGACTTATCGAGCAGTACTTC. Residues: CASSSPGLIEQYF.

The V call is TRBV20-1, the J call TRBJ2-2; TRBD1 matches at 10 bases. Trimming at V came to 3 bases and at J to 4 bases, leaving 5 bases not matched to a gene. CDR3 size: 15 residues. Germline V gives CDR1 DFQATT, CDR2 SNEGSKA (reference sequence). CDR3 loop: CSASPGTGVTGELFF. The CDR3 DNA reads as TGCAGTGCTAGTCCCGGGACAGGGGTCACCGGGGAGCTGTTTTTT.

The chain has TRBV28 and TRBJ2-7; TRBD1 matches 9 bases. The germline V gene has CDR1 MDHEN and CDR2 SYDVKM. The CDR3 runs to 15 residues. V trimming: 6 bases; J trimming: 5 bases; junction bases outside the gene matches: 11. The CDR3 reads CASRTPGQGDHEQYF. The CDR3 DNA reads TGTGCCAGCAGGACTCCGGGACAGGGTGACCACGAGCAGTACTTC.

The V and J genes are TRBV9 and TRBJ2-5, with 7 positions matching TRBD2. Germline CDR1 reads SGDLS; CDR2 reads YYNGEE. V lost 0 bases, J lost 7 bases, and 9 bases stayed unmatched. The CDR3 loop spans 15 amino acids. This CDR3 reads CASSVGREPVGTQYF. CDR3 sequence (DNA): TGTGCCAGCAGCGTAGGGCGGGAGCCGGTCGGGACCCAGTACTTC.

This clone was picked up one time. The gene calls are TRBV9 and TRBJ2-1, with D maybe TRBD2 (6 bases). CDR3 length: 17 residues. The V and J ends lost 2 bases and 6 bases respectively, with 21 bases between them. Germline CDR1 reads SGDLS; CDR2 reads YYNGEE. In DNA form, the CDR3 reads TGTGCCAGCAGCGTCTACCCCGGGACTGGCCGCTTCAATGAGCAGTTCTTC. Protein: CASSVYPGTGRFNEQFF.

The chain uses TRBV2 and TRBJ2-3; 10 positions agree with TRBD2. This CDR3 spans 15 amino acids. Germline loops: CDR1 SNHLY, CDR2 FYNNEI. Trimming took 11 bases from V and 3 from J; bases not matched to a gene: 11. Here the CDR3 reads CAQRSGGGGTDTQYF. The CDR3 DNA reads TGTGCCCAACGCAGCGGGGGGGGAGGGACAGATACGCAGTATTTT.

The chain uses TRBV28 and TRBJ2-7; TRBD1 aligns across 11 bases. J was trimmed by 9 bases and V by 5 bases; bases with no gene match: 12. CDR1 is MDHEN and CDR2 is SYDVKM in the germline V gene. The CDR3 contains 15 residues. The CDR3 sequence is CASSKRTGGLTRQYF. CDR3 coding DNA: TGTGCCAGCAGTAAACGGACAGGGGGCTTAACGAGGCAGTACTTC.

This sequence joins TRBV7-8 and TRBJ1-4, with 9 bases aligning to TRBD1. This CDR3 has 18 residues. Germline CDR1 and CDR2: SGHVS and FQNEAQ. V lost 2 bases and J lost 8; bases outside the gene matches: 15. DNA of the CDR3: TGTGCCAGCAGCTTAAAAGGGAATTACAGGGGGCAGAAAGAAAAACTGTTTTTT. This translates into CASSLKGNYRGQKEKLFF.

This chain uses TRBV5-5 with TRBJ2-2, with D hard to call. CDR1 SGHKS and CDR2 YYEKEE come from the germline V gene (reference sequence). The CDR3 is 14 amino acids. V shed 0 bases and J shed 3 bases, with 6 bases lying between them. The CDR3 region is CASSLGHYTGELFF. The CDR3 coding sequence is TGTGCCAGCAGCTTGGGGCATTACACCGGGGAGCTGTTTTTT.

This chain joins TRBV18 and TRBJ2-5, with 9 bases that match TRBD1. The CDR3 runs to 13 residues. Germline assignment: CDR1 KGHSH and CDR2 LQKENI. The V segment lost 4 bases and the J segment 4 bases; nucleotides outside the gene matches: 1. The CDR3 DNA is TGTGCCAGCTCACAGGACAGGGGAGAGACCCAGTACTTC. Encoded protein: CASSQDRGETQYF.

The V gene is TRBV18, the J gene TRBJ2-7, with D unresolved. The CDR3 runs to 15 residues. V gave up 2 bases and J gave up 2 bases, with 13 bases separating them. Germline V CDR1 and CDR2: KGHSH, LQKENI. The CDR3 DNA follows: TGTGCCAGCTCACCAACTCGCGGTTCTGCCTACGAGCAGTACTTC. Translation: CASSPTRGSAYEQYF.

The gene calls are TRBV5-8 and TRBJ2-3, with D possibly matching TRBD1 (6 bases). The germline gives CDR1 SGHTS, CDR2 YDEGEE. There are 18 residues in the CDR3. The germline V and J ends were trimmed by 4 bases and 4 bases, with 25 bases remaining between them. CDR3 in amino acids: CASSPRSPTGLRADTQYF. The DNA for the CDR3 is TGTGCCAGCAGCCCTCGTTCTCCCACAGGGCTGAGGGCAGATACGCAGTATTTT.

The V gene is TRBV6-5, the J gene TRBJ2-7; a possible D gene is TRBD2 (7 bases). V was pared by 0 bases and J by 3 bases, with 15 bases between. Germline CDR1 MNHEY, CDR2 SVGAGI. CDR3 length: 16 amino acids. For the CDR3, the DNA is TGTGCCAGCAGTTACTCGAGGGGGACTACCAACTACGAGCAGTACTTC. It specifies CASSYSRGTTNYEQYF.

The chain carries TRBV6-5 and TRBJ1-1, with D possibly TRBD1 on 5 matching bases. In germline, CDR1 is MNHEY, CDR2 SVGAGI. Trimming took off 3 bases at V and 4 bases at J, with 9 bases between the two ends. This CDR3 has 13 residues. The CDR3 coding sequence is TGTGCCAGCAGTTATTTGGGGCCCACTGAAGCTTTCTTT. Translated: CASSYLGPTEAFF.

This rearrangement joins TRBV5-1 to TRBJ2-1; 11 nucleotides agree with TRBD2. The trim removed 7 bases at V and 6 bases at J, leaving 9 bases unmatched. The CDR3 is 15 residues long. CDR1 and CDR2 (germline): SGHRS, YFSETQ. The DNA of the CDR3 is TGCGCCAGCTATAGCGGGAGGGCCTTCGGCAATGAGCAGTTCTTC. This sequence encodes CASYSGRAFGNEQFF.

The genes are TRBV7-2 and TRBJ2-5; 10 bases align to TRBD1. In germline, CDR1 is SGHTA, CDR2 FQGNSA. The J segment lost 5 bases and the V segment lost 0 bases, leaving 6 bases of the junction unmatched. This CDR3 has 16 residues. The CDR3 sequence: CASSLATGGFLETQYF. CDR3 nucleotides: TGTGCCAGCAGCTTAGCGACAGGGGGCTTCCTCGAGACCCAGTACTTC.

The chain joins TRBV5-1 to TRBJ2-2, with D perhaps TRBD2 (5 bases). Germline CDR1 SGHRS, CDR2 YFSETQ. With 5 bases removed from V and 7 bases from J, the gap between germline ends came to 18 bases. The CDR3 runs to 15 residues. The CDR3 DNA reads TGCGCCAGCAGGGAGCCGAGGGCCGGTGGCGGGGAGCTGTTTTTT. Translation: CASREPRAGGGELFF.

The table lists this clone with a count of one. V usage is TRBV12-2 and J usage is TRBJ1-6; TRBD1, the table's D call, lacks a check against the DNA. TRBV12-2 is assigned pseudogene status. This CDR3 contains 14 residues. CDR3 DNA: TGTGCAAGTCTCTTCCCGGGACAGAATTCACCCCTCCACTTT. This gives the protein CASLFPGQNSPLHF.